These 3 T cell receptor beta chains were sequenced from one sample in a study of shared clonotypes between healthy human individuals. Sequenced by immunoSEQ multiplex PCR; TCRdb stores in-frame clones only, minus some. The sample lists about 1.4 million clones; 96% were seen once. The sequenced sample was naive CD4+ T cells sorted from blood. Subset: CD45RA+ positively selected. The origin of the receptors is a man aged 25-40 years in good health.

This clone was seen only a few times. The identical CDR3 is also encoded by other nucleotide sequences in the sample. V usage is TRBV20-1 and J usage is TRBJ2-1; no clear D gene. The CDR3 contains 11 residues. Germline assignment: CDR1 DFQATT and CDR2 SNEGSKA (reference sequence). Trimming took off 0 bases at V and 4 bases at J, with 1 base between the two ends. CDR3 nucleotides: TGCAGTGCTAGAGAATACAATGAGCAGTTCTTC. Its translation is CSAREYNEQFF.

CDR3 DNA sequence: TGTGCCAGCAGCGTTCGCGAAGAGACCCAGTACTTC. It specifies CASSVREETQYF. The chain combines TRBV5-6 with TRBJ2-5, with D hard to call. The CDR3 covers 12 residues. The germline gives CDR1 SGHDT, CDR2 YYEEEE. V was cut by 4 bases and J by 3 bases, with 7 bases left in between.

This chain links TRBV5-8 with TRBJ2-7; tentative D call: TRBD2 (6 bases). V dropped 2 bases and J dropped 8 bases, with 20 bases sitting between them. Germline CDR1 reads SGHTS; CDR2 reads YDEGEE. The CDR3 totals 15 residues. As DNA, the CDR3 is TGTGCCAGCAGCTTATCTAGGCAGGGACTCCTCAAGCAGTACTTC. Amino acids: CASSLSRQGLLKQYF.